A selection of T cell receptor beta chains follows, all from one sample in a study of blood T cell repertoires in COVID-19. Clones were read by immunoSEQ multiplex PCR, and TCRdb kept only the in-frame ones, dropping some. Among roughly 200,000 clones listed, 65% to 90% were seen once. Source material: PBMCs or T cells enriched from blood (not recorded which). These receptor sequences come from a woman between 25 and 40 years old who had been exposed to COVID-19. CDR3s include the opening cysteine and the closing phenylalanine or tryptophan. Fields, in order: D gene, clone size, J gene, V gene, CDR3 protein, CDR3 DNA. D genes are given only for firm matches. Only part of the rows carry a size: once, few, many, or a class if the clone is expanded.

D gene: TRBD1; clone size: .; J gene: TRBJ1-2; V gene: TRBV28; CDR3 protein: CASSPGQGVRYTF; CDR3 DNA: TGTGCCAGCAGTCCTGGACAGGGAGTTCGCTACACCTTC
D gene: .; clone size: .; J gene: TRBJ1-2; V gene: TRBV27; CDR3 protein: CASSLRGGPTNYGYTF; CDR3 DNA: TGTGCCAGCAGTTTAAGGGGGGGTCCAACTAACTATGGCTACACCTTC
D gene: .; clone size: .; J gene: TRBJ1-4; V gene: TRBV27; CDR3 protein: CASSLSGGWNEKLFF; CDR3 DNA: TGTGCCAGCAGTTTATCCGGGGGTTGGAATGAAAAACTGTTTTTT
D gene: TRBD1; clone size: .; J gene: TRBJ1-3; V gene: TRBV18; CDR3 protein: CASSPLRQGRAGNTIYF; CDR3 DNA: TGTGCCAGCTCACCACTTCGACAGGGAAGGGCTGGAAACACCATATATTTT
D gene: .; clone size: .; J gene: TRBJ1-3; V gene: TRBV19; CDR3 protein: CASNMGFSGNTIYF; CDR3 DNA: TGTGCCAGTAATATGGGCTTCTCTGGAAACACCATATATTTT
D gene: TRBD1; clone size: .; J gene: TRBJ1-1; V gene: TRBV7-9; CDR3 protein: CASSLATGQGGEAFF; CDR3 DNA: TGTGCCAGCAGCTTAGCGACGGGACAGGGTGGTGAAGCTTTCTTT
D gene: .; clone size: .; J gene: TRBJ2-5; V gene: TRBV24-1; CDR3 protein: CATSDVTGAGDQETQYF; CDR3 DNA: TGTGCCACCAGTGACGTCACTGGGGCAGGAGATCAAGAGACCCAGTACTTC
D gene: TRBD1; clone size: few; J gene: TRBJ1-5; V gene: TRBV20-1; CDR3 protein: CSASGTARNQPQHF; CDR3 DNA: TGCAGTGCTAGTGGGACAGCCCGCAATCAGCCCCAGCATTTT
D gene: TRBD2; clone size: .; J gene: TRBJ2-1; V gene: TRBV19; CDR3 protein: CASRSVAGGPTEQFF; CDR3 DNA: TGTGCCAGTAGGTCTGTAGCGGGGGGGCCTACTGAGCAGTTCTTC
D gene: TRBD1; clone size: .; J gene: TRBJ2-7; V gene: TRBV5-8; CDR3 protein: CASSADREAYEQYF; CDR3 DNA: TGTGCCAGCAGCGCGGACAGGGAAGCCTACGAGCAGTACTTC
D gene: .; clone size: once; J gene: TRBJ1-1; V gene: TRBV9; CDR3 protein: CASSVSSRNTEAFF; CDR3 DNA: TGTGCCAGCAGCGTATCATCCAGGAACACTGAAGCTTTCTTT
D gene: .; clone size: few; J gene: TRBJ2-1; V gene: TRBV6-5; CDR3 protein: CASSPTPRTNEQFF; CDR3 DNA: TGTGCCAGCAGTCCCACCCCGCGAACCAATGAGCAGTTCTTC
D gene: TRBD1; clone size: .; J gene: TRBJ2-7; V gene: TRBV7-6; CDR3 protein: CASSLSPGQGVYEQYF; CDR3 DNA: TGTGCCAGCAGCTTAAGCCCGGGACAGGGGGTTTACGAGCAGTACTTC
D gene: .; clone size: few; J gene: TRBJ1-5; V gene: TRBV13; CDR3 protein: CASSLGGPGIQPQHF; CDR3 DNA: TGTGCCAGCAGCCTAGGGGGTCCAGGGATCCAGCCCCAGCATTTT
D gene: .; clone size: .; J gene: TRBJ2-7; V gene: TRBV27; CDR3 protein: CASSLSNRAGWAEQYF; CDR3 DNA: TGTGCCAGCAGTTTATCAAACCGGGCAGGGTGGGCCGAGCAGTACTTC
D gene: .; clone size: .; J gene: TRBJ2-7; V gene: TRBV11-2; CDR3 protein: CASSLGQASTYEQYF; CDR3 DNA: TGTGCCAGCAGCTTAGGACAGGCCTCCACCTACGAGCAGTACTTC
D gene: .; clone size: .; J gene: TRBJ2-5; V gene: TRBV12-3/TRBV12-4; CDR3 protein: CASSFSGQETQYF; CDR3 DNA: TGTGCCAGCAGTTTCTCCGGCCAAGAGACCCAGTACTTC
D gene: TRBD1; clone size: .; J gene: TRBJ1-1; V gene: TRBV29-1; CDR3 protein: CSAATGVEAFF; CDR3 DNA: TGCAGCGCCGCGACAGGGGTTGAGGCTTTCTTT
D gene: .; clone size: .; J gene: TRBJ1-3; V gene: TRBV21-1; CDR3 protein: CANEPGQDSGNTIYF; CDR3 DNA: TGTGCCAACGAACCGGGACAGGACTCTGGAAACACCATATATTTT
D gene: TRBD2; clone size: .; J gene: TRBJ2-5; V gene: TRBV19; CDR3 protein: CASSPGTSGGVSGETQYF; CDR3 DNA: TGTGCCAGTAGTCCCGGGACTAGCGGGGGGGTAAGCGGGGAGACCCAGTACTTC
D gene: .; clone size: .; J gene: TRBJ1-1; V gene: TRBV5-1; CDR3 protein: CASSVWTVTEAFF; CDR3 DNA: TGCGCCAGCAGCGTGTGGACAGTCACTGAAGCTTTCTTT
D gene: .; clone size: few; J gene: TRBJ1-6; V gene: TRBV2; CDR3 protein: CASRRQQVNNSPLHF; CDR3 DNA: TGTGCCAGCAGACGGCAACAGGTTAATAATTCACCCCTCCACTTT
D gene: TRBD1; clone size: .; J gene: TRBJ1-2; V gene: TRBV2; CDR3 protein: CASSLAGTAFNYGYTF; CDR3 DNA: TGTGCCAGCAGTCTAGCCGGGACAGCCTTTAACTATGGCTACACCTTC
D gene: TRBD1; clone size: .; J gene: TRBJ2-7; V gene: TRBV10-1; CDR3 protein: CASSEPGQGAGEQYF; CDR3 DNA: TGCGCCAGCAGTGAACCGGGACAGGGGGCGGGAGAGCAGTACTTC
D gene: .; clone size: .; J gene: TRBJ2-2; V gene: TRBV29-1; CDR3 protein: CSVLSRGNTGELFF; CDR3 DNA: TGCAGCGTCCTGTCCCGGGGGAACACCGGGGAGCTGTTTTTT
D gene: TRBD1; clone size: .; J gene: TRBJ1-1; V gene: TRBV3-1/TRBV3-2; CDR3 protein: CASSEDRVTEAFF; CDR3 DNA: TGTGCCAGCAGCGAGGACAGGGTCACTGAAGCTTTCTTT
D gene: TRBD1; clone size: .; J gene: TRBJ2-7; V gene: TRBV30; CDR3 protein: CAWRAPPGQGFYF; CDR3 DNA: TGTGCCTGGAGAGCCCCCCCGGGACAGGGTTTTTACTTC
D gene: .; clone size: .; J gene: TRBJ1-6; V gene: TRBV4-1; CDR3 protein: CASSSQAPDNSPLHF; CDR3 DNA: TGCGCCAGCAGCTCTCAGGCCCCTGATAATTCACCCCTCCACTTT
D gene: TRBD1; clone size: .; J gene: TRBJ2-7; V gene: TRBV9; CDR3 protein: CASSGPQGTFSYEQYF; CDR3 DNA: TGTGCCAGCAGCGGACCACAGGGGACATTCTCCTACGAGCAGTACTTC
D gene: TRBD1; clone size: .; J gene: TRBJ1-2; V gene: TRBV5-1; CDR3 protein: CASSLQPTGPYGYTF; CDR3 DNA: TGCGCCAGCAGCTTACAACCGACAGGGCCCTATGGCTACACCTTC
D gene: TRBD1; clone size: .; J gene: TRBJ1-2; V gene: TRBV10-3; CDR3 protein: CAIRGDSLGYGYTF; CDR3 DNA: TGTGCCATCAGGGGGGACAGCCTGGGGTATGGCTACACCTTC
D gene: TRBD1; clone size: .; J gene: TRBJ2-1; V gene: TRBV2; CDR3 protein: CASTGTGGDEQFF; CDR3 DNA: TGTGCCAGCACCGGGACAGGGGGCGATGAGCAGTTCTTC
D gene: TRBD1; clone size: few; J gene: TRBJ2-2; V gene: TRBV27; CDR3 protein: CASSPFLTGQAVGELFF; CDR3 DNA: TGTGCCAGCAGTCCGTTTCTGACGGGACAGGCCGTCGGGGAGCTGTTTTTT
D gene: .; clone size: .; J gene: TRBJ1-2; V gene: TRBV21-1; CDR3 protein: CASSKDPTGIGYTF; CDR3 DNA: TGTGCCAGCAGCAAAGATCCGACAGGGATTGGCTACACCTTC
D gene: .; clone size: .; J gene: TRBJ2-2; V gene: TRBV9; CDR3 protein: CASSVGLGQNTGELFF; CDR3 DNA: TGTGCCAGCAGCGTAGGTCTCGGACAGAACACCGGGGAGCTGTTTTTT
D gene: .; clone size: few; J gene: TRBJ2-1; V gene: TRBV6-1; CDR3 protein: CASSELRALPYNEQFF; CDR3 DNA: TGTGCCAGCAGTGAACTGAGGGCCCTACCCTACAATGAGCAGTTCTTC
D gene: TRBD1; clone size: .; J gene: TRBJ2-7; V gene: TRBV3-1/TRBV3-2; CDR3 protein: CASSLGQGFYEQYF; CDR3 DNA: TGTGCCAGCAGCCTGGGACAGGGTTTCTACGAGCAGTACTTC
D gene: TRBD1; clone size: .; J gene: TRBJ2-7; V gene: TRBV9; CDR3 protein: CASSVGPGQTYEQYF; CDR3 DNA: TGTGCCAGCAGCGTCGGCCCGGGACAGACCTACGAGCAGTACTTC
D gene: .; clone size: .; J gene: TRBJ1-2; V gene: TRBV5-1; CDR3 protein: CASSLAGCPGGYTF; CDR3 DNA: TGCGCCAGCAGCTTGGCCGGTTGCCCCGGGGGCTACACCTTC